This T cell receptor (beta chain) stems from a study of blood T cell repertoires in COVID-19 (dated by TCRdb to about 2020). With respect to the entire study: The collaborator samples originated in the United States, Italy and Spain and spanned the acute and convalescent phases of COVID-19. Deeply sampled blood TCRbeta repertoires from subjects exposed to, actively infected with, or recovered from COVID-19 were included in the dataset. The material from the prospective study consisted of cDNA or gDNA derived from T cells, B-cell-depleted T cells, or PBMCs. The repertoires were released in a freely available public database meant as a resource for research on the immune response to SARS-CoV-2. The samples were drawn from two sources: the first 160 participants of the ongoing ImmuneRACE study, and 1,000 to 1,500 subjects contributed by 6 global collaborators. The sample metadata nearly always contained a de-identified subject ID, COVID-19 status, age in years and sex. HLA class I and class II types, where available, came from metadata supplied by the sample provider rather than from assay-based typing.

Of note for this clone: The antigen this receptor binds is unknown. No base-level quality is on record; no much larger clone is a single base apart.

Inclusive of the bounding cysteine and phenylalanine, the CDR3 is 15 residues long. Only CDR3 DNA remains: 45 bases, in frame from the first base. Per the germline V gene, SGHRS is the CDR1 and YFSETQ is the CDR2. V loses 4 bases of germline sequence and J loses 6 bases, and the interval between the two ends is 20 bases. The immunoSEQ Assay, a bias-controlled multiplex PCR, was used to amplify TCRbeta CDR3 regions from genomic DNA. The source study handled its data this way. The number of nucleated cells in each sample was estimated from the amplification of reference gene primers within the assay. Sequence reads were collapsed and filtered to measure the absolute abundance of every unique TCRbeta CDR3 rearrangement. For each sample, productive Simpson clonality was calculated as the square root of Simpson's diversity index across productive rearrangements. The table was pulled from immuneACCESS by TCRdb, which kept in-frame rearrangements only. Such tables lose some clones; where checked, under half of the loss comes from unresolved V genes, and the rest has no known cause. That table supplies the V and J calls and clone size; D and trimming were determined from the DNA. Recorded for this sample are approximately 130,000 clones; just under 90% of them occurred a single time. The top ten clonotypes cover about 2% of the sample.

Each collaborating institution followed its own protocols to collect whole blood in K2EDTA tubes. For TCRbeta analysis, collaborators shipped samples as frozen whole blood, isolated PBMCs, or DNA extracted from either of those sample types. Results the study describes overall, beyond this receptor: The amount of clinical and demographic metadata varied by source and participant and was provided uncurated.

The sequence came from a woman in her forties or fifties with acute or convalescent COVID-19. The chain is made from TRBV5-1 and TRBJ2-7; D gene: possibly TRBD1, on 5 matching bases. The specimen was peripheral blood. The nucleotide sequence reads TGCGCCAGCAGCCCAGAACCCGCAGGGCAGGGCGAGCAGTACTTC. It specifies CASSPEPAGQGEQYF.